These 3 T cell receptor beta chains were sequenced from one sample in a study of blood T cell repertoires in COVID-19. This table comes from immunoSEQ multiplex PCR, and its TCRdb copy is limited to in-frame clones, with some not included. The table has 100,000 to 150,000 clones, around three quarters seen once. The sample was peripheral blood. Receptors originate from a man in his forties with active or convalescent COVID-19.

The chain carries TRBV19 and TRBJ2-5; 7 positions agree with TRBD1. Germline V gene data show CDR1 as LNHDA and CDR2 as SQIVND (reference sequence). The CDR3 is 15 amino acids. The trim removed 8 bases at V and 2 bases at J, leaving 11 bases unmatched. Written as DNA, the CDR3 is TGTGCCAGTCAGGATTACAGGGGACGGCAAGAGACCCAGTACTTC. Translation gives CASQDYRGRQETQYF.

As for this clone: The same CDR3 arises from other DNA sequences in this sample as well. The chain carries TRBV9 and TRBJ1-5, with a possible D match to TRBD1 (6 bases). The CDR3 is made up of 14 amino acids. Between the trimmed V and J ends, which lost 4 bases and 6 bases, there was a span of 14 bases. CDR1 is SGDLS, CDR2 YYNGEE, per germline. CDR3 coding DNA: TGTGCCAGCAGCCCGGGACAACTAGGTCAGCCCCAGCATTTT. It is translated as CASSPGQLGQPQHF.

This clone was detected a few times. The CDR3: CSVEGGEGEKLFF. In DNA, the CDR3 is TGCAGCGTTGAGGGGGGGGAAGGAGAAAAACTGTTTTTT. The genes are TRBV29-1 and TRBJ1-4; TRBD1 might be the D (5 bases). V gave up 3 bases and J gave up 8 bases, with 13 bases separating them. The CDR3 is 13 residues long. Germline-derived CDR1 and CDR2 are SQVTM and ANQGSEA.